This T cell receptor beta chain was profiled in a study of shared clonotypes between healthy human individuals. Study overall: The people who gave samples were a couple of women and a few men aged 18 to 49.

The germline CDR1 and CDR2 sequences are MDHEN and SYDVKM. The CDR3 has 15 residues. J lost 6 bases, V lost 3 bases, and 10 bases had no gene match. Deep-level running was used for the assay. The repertoire was sequenced with immunoSEQ multiplex PCR; TCRdb's copy has only in-frame clones and lacks some. The repertoire consists of just over 2,000,000 clones, with about 95% occurring once and the leading ten covering more than 0.95%. Only CD45RO-negative cells positively selected for CCR7 counted as naive CD8 cells, so terminally differentiated effector memory CD45RA+ cells were excluded. Those who donated were healthy HIV-negative adults, with no recent acute infections or vaccinations reported. Within Nashville, Tennessee resided all donors, each a Caucasian adult.

This chain links TRBV28 with TRBJ1-1, with 7 bases fitting TRBD1. The receptor's source is a young man in good health. Sequences were obtained from naive CD8+ T cells sorted from blood. The CDR3 protein is CASSFQRQGMPEAFF. CDR3 nucleotide sequence: TGTGCCAGCAGTTTCCAAAGACAGGGTATGCCTGAAGCTTTCTTT.